This T cell receptor beta chain is from a study of cytomegalovirus exposure and HLA in healthy donors. Study observations and caveats: Solely CMV serostatus was available to characterize immune exposure. Despite most TCR sequences being rare, some public TCRs occurred in many donors. An analysis that was carried out later associated 15,000 to 20,000 TCR beta sequences with HLA alleles at 0.05 false discovery rate. Fewer N-insertions than the approximately 700-donor mean were reportedly shown by an Asian-associated ancestry cluster in a later analysis.

Primers: 60 Vbeta forward and 13 Jbeta reverse. Method: immunoSEQ multiplex PCR; TCRdb's copy keeps in-frame clones and lacks some. The sample includes 50,000 to 55,000 clones, around 81% seen only once; the top ten take 2% to 2.5%. The V gene's germline CDR1 is SEHNR and CDR2 FQNEAQ (reference sequence). Trimming cost V 4 bases and J 0 bases; bases outside gene matches: 2. CDR3 size: 15 residues. In regard to this clone: As yet, its antigen is unknown.

This sequence was found in a boy between 10 and 17 years old in good health and CMV-seropositive. This chain uses TRBV7-9 with TRBJ2-1; 8 bases map to TRBD1. Source material: PBMCs. CDR3 region: CASSYDRGSYNEQFF. The DNA of the CDR3 is TGTGCCAGCAGCTACGACAGGGGCTCCTACAATGAGCAGTTCTTC.